The 28 T cell receptor beta chains below come from one sample, sequenced in a study of blood T cell repertoires in COVID-19 (TCRdb year 2020). The library came from the immunoSEQ multiplex PCR assay. TCRdb provides this immuneACCESS table in a form limited to in-frame rearrangements. Some clones are lacking; in checked studies, under half of them reflect an unresolved V gene, and why the rest are absent is not known. The sample has 65,000 or so clones on record, 70% to 85% of them singletons. The ten largest clones capture roughly 0.83% of the sample. The sequenced sample consisted of peripheral blood. The receptors stem from a woman between 65 and 79 years old with acute or convalescent COVID-19.

This clone appeared a single time. V and J are TRBV2 and TRBJ2-1, with 10 bases lining up with TRBD2. The CDR3 consists of 14 residues. Trimming took 6 bases from V and 10 from J; bases not matched to a gene: 9. Per germline, CDR1 SNHLY and CDR2 FYNNEI. CDR3 DNA: TGTGCCAGCAGGGGGGGGACTAGCGACGTGGAGCAGTTCTTC. Translation gives CASRGGTSDVEQFF. The full variable domain, with the rest looked up from reference TRBV2 and TRBJ2-1, is EPEVTQTPSHQVTQMGQEVILRCVPISNHLYFYWYRQILGQKVEFLVSFYNNEISEKSEIFDDQFSVERPDGSNFTLKIRSTKLEDSAMYFCASRGGTSDVEQFFGPGTRLTVL.

Note on this clone: A read error may produce the germline difference seen at one junction end. This chain connects TRBV2 to TRBJ2-7; 10 positions match TRBD2. The germline V gene has CDR1 SNHLY and CDR2 FYNNEI. The CDR3 sequence is 14 residues long. CDR3 amino acids: CGSRSSGSPYEQYF. CDR3 nucleotide sequence: TGCGGGTCACGTTCTAGCGGGAGCCCCTACGAGCAGTACTTC.

The J gene is TRBJ1-5, the V gene TRBV19; a weak D match, TRBD1 (5 bases). This CDR3 region has 13 residues. Germline V gene data show CDR1 as LNHDA and CDR2 as SQIVND (reference sequence). Trimming shortened V by 4 bases and J by 5 bases, and 9 bases separated the two germline ends. The CDR3 reads CASSTVQDQPQHF. In DNA, the CDR3 is TGTGCCAGTAGTACCGTACAGGATCAGCCCCAGCATTTT.

The V and J genes are TRBV7-2 and TRBJ2-3; 8 bases match TRBD2. V lost 5 bases to trimming and J lost 4 bases; unmatched junction nucleotides: 8. Germline V gives CDR1 SGHTA, CDR2 FQGNSA. The CDR3 has 15 amino acids. The CDR3 loop reads CASSPRTSPADTQYF. CDR3 DNA sequence: TGTGCCAGCAGCCCGCGGACTAGCCCCGCAGATACGCAGTATTTT.

The chain combines TRBV19 with TRBJ1-1, with D possibly being TRBD1 (5 bases). Trimming stripped 10 bases from V and 0 bases from J, with 18 bases between. Germline V lookup: CDR1 LNHDA, CDR2 SQIVND (reference sequence). This CDR3 has 15 residues. In DNA, the CDR3 is TGTGCCAATATCAGGGTGGGCCCGTTGAACACTGAAGCTTTCTTT. It codes for CANIRVGPLNTEAFF.

The genes are TRBV28 and TRBJ2-7; 7 bases line up with TRBD1. This CDR3 has 12 residues. Germline V gene sequence: CDR1 MDHEN, CDR2 SYDVKM. V was clipped by 8 bases and J by 3 bases; unmatched bases: 4. The CDR3: CASQTGNYEQYF. CDR3 nucleotides: TGTGCCAGCCAGACAGGGAACTACGAGCAGTACTTC.

This clone was seen at least ten times. The chain links TRBV6-5 to TRBJ2-7; a weak D match, TRBD2 (5 bases). Germline CDR1 reads MNHEY; CDR2 reads SVGAGI. This CDR3 comprises 13 residues. The ends were cut back, 11 bases at V and 7 bases at J, with 21 bases in the middle. CDR3 in DNA: TGTGCCGGAAGCGGATCCTCCCTTAGGGAGCAGTACTTC. Residues: CAGSGSSLREQYF.

The chain joins TRBV19 to TRBJ1-4, with D possibly being TRBD1 (6 bases). Per germline, CDR1 LNHDA and CDR2 SQIVND (reference sequence). Trimming stripped 5 bases from V and 8 bases from J, with 9 bases between. There are 12 residues in the CDR3. The CDR3 loop is CASSFQGEKLFF. As DNA, the CDR3 is TGTGCCAGTAGTTTTCAGGGGGAAAAACTGTTTTTT.

The chain uses TRBV9 and TRBJ2-2; tentatively, D is TRBD1 (6 bases). The length of the CDR3 is 16 residues. Germline assignment: CDR1 SGDLS and CDR2 YYNGEE. With 0 bases removed from V and 0 bases from J, the gap between germline ends came to 9 bases. CDR3 DNA sequence: TGTGCCAGCAGCGTAGGGTGGGGGCCGAACACCGGGGAGCTGTTTTTT. Translated: CASSVGWGPNTGELFF.

V usage is TRBV2 and J usage is TRBJ1-5, with 7 positions matching TRBD1. The length of the CDR3 is 15 residues. Trimming cost V 4 bases and J 4 bases; bases outside gene matches: 7. Germline values: CDR1 SNHLY, CDR2 FYNNEI. The CDR3 region is CASSGGQVGNQPQHF. The CDR3 DNA is TGTGCCAGCAGTGGAGGACAGGTTGGGAATCAGCCCCAGCATTTT.

The chain combines TRBV18 with TRBJ2-1, with 12 nucleotides matching TRBD2. With 3 bases clipped from V and 5 bases from J, the junction kept 5 bases outside the gene matches. Germline CDR1 reads KGHSH; CDR2 reads LQKENI. This CDR3 is built from 16 residues. The CDR3: CASSPILAGGNNEQFF. Here the CDR3 DNA reads TGTGCCAGCTCACCGATACTAGCGGGAGGCAACAATGAGCAGTTCTTC.

V and J are TRBV10-3 and TRBJ2-1; D is perhaps TRBD1 (9 bases). Looked up from germline, CDR1 is ENHRY and CDR2 is SYGVKD. The CDR3 has 16 amino acids. Trimming left V 2 bases short and J 9 bases short, with 20 bases between. In DNA form, the CDR3 reads TGTGCCATCAGTGAGGCGGGGGGACAGGGAATCAGTGAGCAGTTCTTC. Translation gives CAISEAGGQGISEQFF.

This clone appeared a single time. CDR3 in amino acids: CASSIKVGGQPQHF. In DNA form, the CDR3 reads TGTGCCAGTAGTATAAAGGTCGGAGGTCAGCCCCAGCATTTT. The rearrangement joins TRBV19 to TRBJ1-5; no definite D call. The CDR3 has 14 amino acids. The germline gives CDR1 LNHDA, CDR2 SQIVND (reference sequence). Between the trimmed V and J ends, which lost 2 bases and 6 bases, there was a span of 11 bases.

This rearrangement joins TRBV6-5 to TRBJ1-4, with D maybe TRBD1 (6 bases). From germline, CDR1 is MNHEY and CDR2 SVGAGI. V lost 6 bases, J lost 8 bases, and 16 bases lay in between. The CDR3 loop spans 14 amino acids. The CDR3 nucleotides are TGTGCCAGCAGCAACGAGGGGGTTGGGGAAAAACTGTTTTTT. This gives the protein CASSNEGVGEKLFF.

The genes are TRBV4-1 and TRBJ2-2; possible D gene TRBD1, 6 bases. The length of the CDR3 is 19 residues. V was pared by 3 bases and J by 0 bases, with 20 bases between. Germline loops: CDR1 MGHRA, CDR2 YSYEKL. The CDR3 loop reads CASSHPWGQKTANTGELFF. The CDR3 bases are TGCGCCAGCAGCCACCCTTGGGGACAAAAGACCGCGAACACCGGGGAGCTGTTTTTT.

This clone was recorded once. CDR3 amino acids: CASSLSSATNEKLFF. CDR3 in DNA: TGTGCCAGCAGCTTGTCTTCCGCAACTAATGAAAAACTGTTTTTT. The J gene is TRBJ1-4, the V gene TRBV7-2; D is uncertain. This CDR3 is 15 amino acids long. Germline V lookup: CDR1 SGHTA, CDR2 FQGNSA. Trimming removed 3 bases at V and 0 bases at J, with 8 bases between.

The chain is built from TRBV5-1 and TRBJ2-2; tentative D call: TRBD2 (5 bases). The CDR3 runs 18 residues. V lost 0 bases to trimming and J lost 2 bases, with 17 bases between them. Germline CDR1 reads SGHRS; CDR2 reads YFSETQ. This chain's CDR3 is CASSLVPPSSGNTGELFF. In DNA, the CDR3 is TGCGCCAGCAGCTTGGTCCCCCCTAGCTCGGGAAACACCGGGGAGCTGTTTTTT.

CDR3 loop: CASSGTSFTEQFF. CDR3 in DNA: TGTGCCAGTAGCGGGACTAGTTTCACTGAGCAGTTCTTC. The chain employs TRBV19 and TRBJ2-1, with TRBD2 matching over 8 bases. Germline assignment: CDR1 LNHDA and CDR2 SQIVND (reference sequence). The CDR3 contains 13 residues. V trimming: 6 bases; J trimming: 9 bases; junction bases outside the gene matches: 7.

A few counts support this clone. The chain carries TRBV19 and TRBJ1-1, with D unclear. The V and J ends lost 3 bases and 3 bases respectively, with 11 bases between them. The CDR3 covers 14 residues. Germline V CDR1 and CDR2: LNHDA, SQIVND (reference sequence). The DNA for the CDR3 is TGTGCCAGTAGTATGAGAGGCGTTCACACTGAAGCTTTCTTT. It codes for CASSMRGVHTEAFF. Together with reference TRBV19 and TRBJ1-1, the CDR3 gives the full variable domain: DGGITQSPKYLFRKEGQNVTLSCEQNLNHDAMYWYRQDPGQGLRLIYYSQIVNDFQKGDIAEGYSVSREKKESFPLTVTSAQKNPTAFYLCASSMRGVHTEAFFGQGTRLTVV.

This clone occurred once. V and J are TRBV6-6 and TRBJ1-2; D is uncertain. This CDR3 has 14 amino acids. Germline V gene sequence: CDR1 MNHNY, CDR2 SVGAGI (reference sequence). The V end was cut by 6 bases, the J end by 4 bases, with 15 bases between. CDR3 nucleotide sequence: TGTGCCAGCAGCATAACGGGTGAAAGCTATGGCTACACCTTC. Its protein is CASSITGESYGYTF.

The V gene is TRBV3-1 (or the pseudogene TRBV3-2), the J gene TRBJ2-5; tentatively, D is TRBD2 (5 bases). Between the trimmed V and J ends, which lost 4 bases and 5 bases, there was a span of 11 bases. Germline V gene lookup returns CDR1 LGHDT and CDR2 YNNKEL (reference sequence). This CDR3 region has 13 residues. CDR3 bases: TGTGCCAGCAGCCGATTAGCGCGCGAGACCCAGTACTTC. This sequence encodes CASSRLARETQYF.

The rearrangement links TRBV7-9 to TRBJ2-3; D gene uncertain. Germline values: CDR1 SEHNR, CDR2 FQNEAQ (reference sequence). The V end was cut by 2 bases, the J end by 0 bases, with 6 bases between. CDR3 length: 14 residues. The CDR3 coding sequence is TGTGCCAGCAGCTTATCCGTCAGCACAGATACGCAGTATTTT. It codes for CASSLSVSTDTQYF. The full variable domain, with the rest looked up from reference TRBV7-9 and TRBJ2-3, is DTGVSQNPRHKITKRGQNVTFRCDPISEHNRLYWYRQTLGQGPEFLTYFQNEAQLEKSRLLSDRFSAERPKGSFSTLEIQRTEQGDSAMYLCASSLSVSTDTQYFGPGTRLTVL.

This clone was counted only a few times. Given a much more abundant clone one base away, this may be a read error. The chain uses TRBV9 and TRBJ2-6, with 12 bases that match TRBD1. Trimming at V came to 3 bases and at J to 0 bases, leaving 10 bases not matched to a gene. The length of the CDR3 is 20 residues. The germline V gene has CDR1 SGDLS and CDR2 YYNGEE. CDR3 residues: CASSGGTGGAGDSGANVLTF. CDR3 DNA sequence: TGTGCCAGCAGCGGGGGGACAGGGGGCGCTGGGGACTCTGGGGCCAACGTCCTGACTTTC.

V usage is TRBV9 and J usage is TRBJ1-1; 12 bases fit TRBD1. The germline V gene encodes CDR1 SGDLS and CDR2 YYNGEE. This CDR3 spans 20 amino acids. V gave up 0 bases and J gave up 1 base; unmatched junction bases: 13. CDR3: CASSVGISGTGGARNTEAFF. DNA for the CDR3: TGTGCCAGCAGCGTAGGTATATCCGGGACAGGGGGCGCACGGAACACTGAAGCTTTCTTT.

This clone was observed once. V and J are TRBV11-2 and TRBJ1-1; D remains ambiguous. The CDR3 has 15 amino acids. V was clipped by 3 bases and J by 5 bases, with 16 bases between them. Looked up from germline, CDR1 is SGHAT and CDR2 is FQNNGV. The CDR3 spells CASSLVDPGWTEAFF. DNA for the CDR3: TGTGCCAGCAGCTTGGTGGATCCGGGATGGACTGAAGCTTTCTTT.

CDR3 sequence reads: CASSLASLRTDTQYF. Written as DNA, the CDR3 is TGTGCCAGCAGCTTAGCCTCCCTTCGGACAGATACGCAGTATTTT. This sequence joins TRBV7-9 and TRBJ2-3; the D is unclear. This CDR3 region has 15 residues. Trimming shortened V by 0 bases and J by 3 bases, and 10 bases separated the two germline ends. CDR1 and CDR2 from the germline V gene are SEHNR and FQNEAQ (reference sequence).

This chain uses TRBV6-6 with TRBJ2-2; 8 bases match TRBD1. V shed 2 bases and J 1 base; nucleotides not matched to a gene: 0. Germline values: CDR1 MNHNY, CDR2 SVGAGI (reference sequence). This CDR3 is built from 15 residues. CDR3: CASSYGTGNTGELFF. The CDR3 DNA follows: TGTGCCAGCAGTTACGGGACAGGGAACACCGGGGAGCTGTTTTTT.

In its sample, this clone was seen a few times. The gene calls are TRBV11-2 and TRBJ2-1; TRBD2 matches 7 bases. The CDR3 loop spans 14 amino acids. CDR1 is SGHAT and CDR2 is FQNNGV in the germline V gene. With 7 bases clipped from V and 7 bases from J, the junction kept 10 bases outside the gene matches. CDR3 DNA: TGTGCCAGCACCGGCGGACGGGGGGAGAATGAGCAGTTCTTC. Protein product: CASTGGRGENEQFF.